These T cell receptor beta chains were read from a single sample in a study of blood T cells in healthy people across ages. TCRdb independently ran MiXCR on the 5' RACE reads; one entry per CDR3 protein. The sample lists under 800,000 distinct CDR3 sequences, roughly 20% occurring once. Sequencing was carried out using blood. Receptor source: a man between 65 and 85 years old in good health. Both conserved end residues are part of each CDR3. Clone size is given for some rows only: seen once, a few or many times, or a class if the clone is expanded.

v_gene: TRBV15
abundance: few
j_gene: NA
CDR3aa: CATSRDRGGFNEQFF

v_gene: TRBV2
abundance: few
j_gene: TRBJ2-2
CDR3aa: CASNQRETTGELFF

v_gene: TRBV7-9
abundance: NA
j_gene: TRBJ1-3
CDR3aa: CASNPVEGTGGNTIYF

v_gene: TRBV6-2/TRBV6-3
abundance: NA
j_gene: TRBJ2-3
CDR3aa: CASSPQGVRTDTQYF

v_gene: TRBV5-1
abundance: many
j_gene: TRBJ1-1
CDR3aa: CASSLGGENTEAFF

v_gene: TRBV24-1
abundance: few
j_gene: TRBJ2-1
CDR3aa: CATSDPYRGNSYNEQFF

v_gene: TRBV7-2
abundance: many
j_gene: TRBJ2-1
CDR3aa: CASSLWREGNEQFF

v_gene: TRBV7-9
abundance: few
j_gene: TRBJ1-2
CDR3aa: CASSFSGPNYGYTF

v_gene: TRBV6-6
abundance: NA
j_gene: TRBJ2-3
CDR3aa: CASSYSSDQDTQYF

v_gene: TRBV5-1
abundance: few
j_gene: TRBJ2-5
CDR3aa: CASSFGQPQETQYF

v_gene: TRBV27
abundance: few
j_gene: NA
CDR3aa: CASSFTGLGYEQYF

v_gene: TRBV7-9
abundance: NA
j_gene: TRBJ2-4
CDR3aa: CASSLGTSLAKNIQYF

v_gene: TRBV9
abundance: few
j_gene: TRBJ2-1
CDR3aa: CASSVEAVSSYNEQFF

v_gene: TRBV5-1
abundance: many
j_gene: TRBJ2-5
CDR3aa: CASSLVLAGEETQYF

v_gene: TRBV7-8
abundance: NA
j_gene: TRBJ2-1
CDR3aa: CASSWGGASYNEQFF

v_gene: TRBV29-1
abundance: few
j_gene: TRBJ2-5
CDR3aa: CSGSRQETQYF

v_gene: TRBV28
abundance: many
j_gene: TRBJ2-5
CDR3aa: CASSFQDRETQYF

v_gene: TRBV10-3
abundance: NA
j_gene: TRBJ2-4
CDR3aa: CAISEFRDRVTKNIQYF

v_gene: TRBV7-9
abundance: many
j_gene: TRBJ2-3
CDR3aa: CASSQGLAPVDTQYF

v_gene: TRBV11-1
abundance: many
j_gene: TRBJ2-7
CDR3aa: CASRRDGRYEQYF

v_gene: TRBV3-1
abundance: NA
j_gene: TRBJ2-1
CDR3aa: CASSQSKIEQFF

v_gene: TRBV20-1
abundance: few
j_gene: TRBJ2-3
CDR3aa: CSAAGDRAEDSTDTQYF

v_gene: TRBV4-3
abundance: few
j_gene: TRBJ1-5
CDR3aa: CASSQDIKGQPQHF

v_gene: TRBV7-9
abundance: few
j_gene: TRBJ2-2
CDR3aa: CASSLELAGGTGELFF